This TCR beta chain was sequenced during a study of a mutant IDH1 vaccine in newly diagnosed glioma (dated by TCRdb to 2020 to 2023). Regarding the complete study: Patients were given eight vaccinations, in weeks 1, 3, 5, 7, 11, 15, 19 and 23, which matched visits V03 through V10. Longitudinal TCRB deep sequencing was done for 25 treated patients, wherever samples were available for exploratory analyses. Of the 25 to 40 patients who were treated, about 60% were male and approximately 38% were female, and the mean age was roughly 40 years. Before enrollment, patients had received standard therapy of radiotherapy alone, temozolomide alone, or radiochemotherapy with temozolomide; most received the combination. Peripheral blood was drawn at six visits: V03 (baseline), V05, V07, V10, V12 and V13. In the chemotherapy-containing groups, vaccination started alongside temozolomide cycles, whereas in patients who had radiotherapy alone it started 4-6 weeks after radiotherapy. The research as a whole found: Across multiple MHC alleles, vaccine-induced immune responses were seen in more than 90% of patients. The authors noted that analyses of patient blood samples could not be reproduced because of sample limitations. PBMC samples for TCRB deep sequencing were selected based on availability. No apparent relationship was observed between pseudoprogression and alterations in the top peripheral T cell clonotypes detected by TCRB sequencing.

The label giving this sample's time point can be read as: week 5, during vaccination. Every vaccine dose consisted of 300 ug of a 20-mer mutant IDH1 peptide in Montanide, administered subcutaneously together with topical imiquimod. The donors had newly diagnosed IDH1-mutant astrocytomas of WHO grade 3 or 4 that showed loss of nuclear ATRX. The samples were drawn from NOA16, a multicentre, single-arm, open-label phase I trial in Germany that tested a mutant IDH1 peptide vaccine in humans for the first time. Genomic DNA for TCRB sequencing was isolated from EDTA blood with the DNeasy Blood and Tissue Kit. The CDR3 numbers 15 residues from cysteine through phenylalanine. Kept here is only the CDR3 DNA, which spans 45 bases and is read in frame from base 1. V lost 7 bases and J lost 2 bases, and the count of bases not matched to a germline gene is 9. Taken from the germline V gene (reference sequence), the CDR1 and CDR2 loops are SGHNT and YYREEE.

Turning to this clone: Its antigen target is currently unknown. Base qualities are not at hand, and no much larger clone is one base apart.

The library was prepared using the immunoSEQ multiplex PCR assay. The hsTCRB Kit was used according to the manufacturer's protocol to amplify rearranged TCR beta chain sequences. TCRB libraries were sequenced on an Illumina MiSeq. Regarding the original processing steps: The proprietary platform of the kit vendor was used for demultiplexing, trimming and gene mapping. In its TCRdb copy, this immuneACCESS table keeps in-frame sequences only and misses some clones. Where compared with another copy, unresolved V genes explain less than half of these, and the others have no known cause. The D gene and trimming were derived from the DNA, and the V and J assignments and clone size from that table. The sample records tens of thousands of clones, about 91% of which are singletons. The top ten clones comprise 0.55% to 0.65% of the sample.

The receptor was isolated from a woman aged 45-59 years with glioma. The receptor chain draws on TRBV5-4 and TRBJ2-3, and TRBD2 matches 8 of the central bases. The source was PBMCs, collected from a glioma patient whose treatment included an IDH1 peptide vaccine. The DNA is TGTGCCAGCGCAGCTGGCGGGAGGACCACAGATACGCAGTATTTT. Protein translation: CASAAGGRTTDTQYF.